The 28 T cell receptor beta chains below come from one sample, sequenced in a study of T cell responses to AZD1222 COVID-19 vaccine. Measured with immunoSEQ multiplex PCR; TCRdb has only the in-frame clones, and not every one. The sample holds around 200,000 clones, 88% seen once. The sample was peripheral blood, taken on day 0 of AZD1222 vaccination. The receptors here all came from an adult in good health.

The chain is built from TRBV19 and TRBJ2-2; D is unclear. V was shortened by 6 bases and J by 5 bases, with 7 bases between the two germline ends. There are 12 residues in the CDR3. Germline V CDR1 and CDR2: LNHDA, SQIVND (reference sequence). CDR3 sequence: CASRVNTGELFF. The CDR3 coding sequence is TGTGCCAGTAGGGTAAATACCGGGGAGCTGTTTTTT.

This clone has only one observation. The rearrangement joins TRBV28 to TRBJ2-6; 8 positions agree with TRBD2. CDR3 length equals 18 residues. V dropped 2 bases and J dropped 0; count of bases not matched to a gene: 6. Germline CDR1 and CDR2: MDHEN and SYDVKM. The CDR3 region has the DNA TGTGCCAGCAGTTTAGGTCCGGGGGGGAACTCTGGGGCCAACGTCCTGACTTTC. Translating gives CASSLGPGGNSGANVLTF.

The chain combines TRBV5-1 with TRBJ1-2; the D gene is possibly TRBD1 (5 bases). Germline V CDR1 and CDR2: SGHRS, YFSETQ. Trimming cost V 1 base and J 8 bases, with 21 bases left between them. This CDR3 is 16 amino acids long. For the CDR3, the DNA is TGCGCCAGCAGCTTGTTTCGCCAGCCGGGACCATTGGGCTACACCTTC. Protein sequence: CASSLFRQPGPLGYTF.

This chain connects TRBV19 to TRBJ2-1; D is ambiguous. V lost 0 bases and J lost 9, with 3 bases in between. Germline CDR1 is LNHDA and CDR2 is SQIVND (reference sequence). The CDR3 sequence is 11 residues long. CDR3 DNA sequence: TGTGCCAGTAGTATAGAAGTTGAGCAGTTCTTC. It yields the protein CASSIEVEQFF. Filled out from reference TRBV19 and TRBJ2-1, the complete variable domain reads DGGITQSPKYLFRKEGQNVTLSCEQNLNHDAMYWYRQDPGQGLRLIYYSQIVNDFQKGDIAEGYSVSREKKESFPLTVTSAQKNPTAFYLCASSIEVEQFFGPGTRLTVL.

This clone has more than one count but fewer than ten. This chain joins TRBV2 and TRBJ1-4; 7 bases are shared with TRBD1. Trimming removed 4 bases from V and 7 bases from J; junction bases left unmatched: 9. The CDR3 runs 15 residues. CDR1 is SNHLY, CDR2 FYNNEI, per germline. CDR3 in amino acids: CASSGLGGKFEKLFF. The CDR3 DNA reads TGTGCCAGCAGTGGATTAGGGGGCAAGTTTGAAAAACTGTTTTTT.

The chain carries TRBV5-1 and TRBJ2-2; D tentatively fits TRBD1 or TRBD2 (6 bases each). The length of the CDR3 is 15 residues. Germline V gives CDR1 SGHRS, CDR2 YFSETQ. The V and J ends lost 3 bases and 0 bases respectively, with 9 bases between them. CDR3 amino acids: CASSWRGSNTGELFF. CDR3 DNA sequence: TGCGCCAGCAGCTGGAGGGGGTCGAACACCGGGGAGCTGTTTTTT.

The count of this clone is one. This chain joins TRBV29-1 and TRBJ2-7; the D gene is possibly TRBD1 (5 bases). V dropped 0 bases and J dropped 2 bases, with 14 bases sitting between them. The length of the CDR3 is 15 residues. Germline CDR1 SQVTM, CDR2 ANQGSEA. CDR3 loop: CSVEDPLDTTYEQYF. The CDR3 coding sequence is TGCAGCGTTGAAGATCCACTGGACACCACCTACGAGCAGTACTTC.

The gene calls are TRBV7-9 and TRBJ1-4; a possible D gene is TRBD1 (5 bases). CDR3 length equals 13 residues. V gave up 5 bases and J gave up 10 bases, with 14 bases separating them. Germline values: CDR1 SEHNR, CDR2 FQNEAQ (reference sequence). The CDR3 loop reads CASSVEAGRKLFF. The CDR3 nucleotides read TGTGCCAGCAGCGTAGAGGCGGGACGAAAACTGTTTTTT.

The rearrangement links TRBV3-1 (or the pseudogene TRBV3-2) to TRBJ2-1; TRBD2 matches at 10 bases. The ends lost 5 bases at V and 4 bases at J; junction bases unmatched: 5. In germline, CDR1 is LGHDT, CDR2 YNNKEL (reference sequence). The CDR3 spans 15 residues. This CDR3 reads CASSVLAGRYNEQFF. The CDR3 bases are TGTGCCAGCAGCGTACTAGCGGGGAGATACAATGAGCAGTTCTTC.

Here the CDR3 reads CASSQGPTEAFF. The CDR3, as DNA: TGTGCCAGCAGCCAGGGTCCCACTGAAGCTTTCTTT. The gene calls are TRBV6-2 or TRBV6-3 and TRBJ1-1; possibly TRBD1 for D (5 bases). Trimming left V 6 bases short and J 4 bases short, with 9 bases between. The germline gives CDR1 MNHEY, CDR2 SVGEGT. The CDR3 totals 12 residues.

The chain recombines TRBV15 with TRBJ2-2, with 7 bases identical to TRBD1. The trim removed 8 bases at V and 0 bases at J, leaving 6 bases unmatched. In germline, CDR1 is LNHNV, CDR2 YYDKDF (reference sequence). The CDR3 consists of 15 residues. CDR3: CATRSTGTNTGELFF. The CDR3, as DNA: TGTGCCACCCGCTCGACAGGGACGAACACCGGGGAGCTGTTTTTT.

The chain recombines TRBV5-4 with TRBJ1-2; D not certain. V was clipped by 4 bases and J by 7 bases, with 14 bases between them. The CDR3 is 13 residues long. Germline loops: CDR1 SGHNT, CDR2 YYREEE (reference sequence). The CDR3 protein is CASSGRGTVGYTF. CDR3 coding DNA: TGTGCCAGCAGCGGCCGGGGTACGGTTGGCTACACCTTC.

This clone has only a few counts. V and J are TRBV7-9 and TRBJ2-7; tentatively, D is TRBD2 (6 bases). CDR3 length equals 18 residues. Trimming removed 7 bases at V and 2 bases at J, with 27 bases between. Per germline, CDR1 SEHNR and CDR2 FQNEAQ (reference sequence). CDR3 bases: TGTGCCAGCATCCAAATCACCGGGACTTACGACCCACCCTACGAGCAGTACTTC. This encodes CASIQITGTYDPPYEQYF.

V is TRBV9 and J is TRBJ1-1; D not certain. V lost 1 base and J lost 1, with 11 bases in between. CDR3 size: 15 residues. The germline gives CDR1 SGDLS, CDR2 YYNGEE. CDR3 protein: CASSVRSLGNTEAFF. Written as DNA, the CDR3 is TGTGCCAGCAGCGTAAGGAGTCTGGGGAACACTGAAGCTTTCTTT. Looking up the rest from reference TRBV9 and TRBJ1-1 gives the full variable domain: DSGVTQTPKHLITATGQRVTLRCSPRSGDLSVYWYQQSLDQGLQFLIQYYNGEERAKGNILERFSAQQFPDLHSELNLSSLELGDSALYFCASSVRSLGNTEAFFGQGTRLTVV.

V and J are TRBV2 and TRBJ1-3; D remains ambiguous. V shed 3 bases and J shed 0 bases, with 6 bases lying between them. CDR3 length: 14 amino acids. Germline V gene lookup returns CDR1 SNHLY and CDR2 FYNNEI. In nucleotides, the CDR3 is TGTGCCAGCAGTGACAGGAGCTCTGGAAACACCATATATTTT. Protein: CASSDRSSGNTIYF.

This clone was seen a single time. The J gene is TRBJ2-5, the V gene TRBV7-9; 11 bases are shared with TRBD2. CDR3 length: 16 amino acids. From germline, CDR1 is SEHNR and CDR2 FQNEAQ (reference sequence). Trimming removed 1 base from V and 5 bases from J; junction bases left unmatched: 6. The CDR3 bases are TGTGCCAGCAGCTTAGGTAGCGGGGGGGCCGGCGAGACCCAGTACTTC. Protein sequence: CASSLGSGGAGETQYF.

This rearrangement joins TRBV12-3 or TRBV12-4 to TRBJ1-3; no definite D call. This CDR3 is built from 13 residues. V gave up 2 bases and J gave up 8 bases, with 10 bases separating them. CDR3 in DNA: TGTGCCAGCAGTTTAACCTGGAGGGACACCATATATTTT. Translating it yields CASSLTWRDTIYF.

CDR3 residues: CASSDRTTNEKLFF. The CDR3 coding sequence is TGTGCCAGCAGCGACAGGACAACTAATGAAAAACTGTTTTTT. This chain uses TRBV2 with TRBJ1-4, with a tentative D call TRBD1 (6 bases). Trimming left V 6 bases short and J 0 bases short, with 8 bases between. The germline CDR1 and CDR2 sequences are SNHLY and FYNNEI. The length of the CDR3 is 14 residues.

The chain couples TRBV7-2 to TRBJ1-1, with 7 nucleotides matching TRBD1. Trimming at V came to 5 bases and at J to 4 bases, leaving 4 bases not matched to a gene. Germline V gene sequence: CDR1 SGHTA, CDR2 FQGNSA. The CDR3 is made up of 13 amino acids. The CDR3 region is CASSPQGGTEAFF. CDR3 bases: TGTGCCAGCAGCCCCCAGGGGGGCACTGAAGCTTTCTTT.

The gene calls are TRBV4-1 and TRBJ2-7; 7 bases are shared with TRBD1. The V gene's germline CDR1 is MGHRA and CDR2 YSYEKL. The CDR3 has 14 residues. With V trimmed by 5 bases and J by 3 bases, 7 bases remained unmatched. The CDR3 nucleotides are TGCGCCAGCAGCTCCCAGACAGGGAGCTACGAGCAGTACTTC. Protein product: CASSSQTGSYEQYF.

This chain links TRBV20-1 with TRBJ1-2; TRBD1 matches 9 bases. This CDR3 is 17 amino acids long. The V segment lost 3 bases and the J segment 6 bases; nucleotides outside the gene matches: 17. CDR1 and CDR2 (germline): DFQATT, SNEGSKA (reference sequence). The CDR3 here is CSASSGTGSQGLDGYTF. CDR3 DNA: TGCAGTGCTAGTAGCGGGACAGGGTCGCAGGGTCTCGATGGCTACACCTTC.

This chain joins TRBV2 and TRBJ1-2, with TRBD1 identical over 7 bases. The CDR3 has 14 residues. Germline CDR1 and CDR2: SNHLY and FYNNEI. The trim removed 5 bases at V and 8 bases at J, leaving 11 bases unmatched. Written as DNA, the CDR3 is TGTGCCAGCAGTTCTGACAGGGATCTCGGAGGCTACACCTTC. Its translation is CASSSDRDLGGYTF.

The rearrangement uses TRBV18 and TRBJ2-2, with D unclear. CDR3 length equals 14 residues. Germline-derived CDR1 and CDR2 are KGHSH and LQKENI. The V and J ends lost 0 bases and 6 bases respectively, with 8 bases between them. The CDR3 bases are TGTGCCAGCTCACCACCCTCCTTGCCCGGGGAGCTGTTTTTT. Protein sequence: CASSPPSLPGELFF.

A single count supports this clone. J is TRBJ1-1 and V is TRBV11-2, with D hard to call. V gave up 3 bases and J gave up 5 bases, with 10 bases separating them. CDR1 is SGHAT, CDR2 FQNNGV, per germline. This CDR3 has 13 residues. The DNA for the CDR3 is TGTGCCAGCAGCTTCGGCCGGCATACTGAAGCTTTCTTT. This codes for CASSFGRHTEAFF.

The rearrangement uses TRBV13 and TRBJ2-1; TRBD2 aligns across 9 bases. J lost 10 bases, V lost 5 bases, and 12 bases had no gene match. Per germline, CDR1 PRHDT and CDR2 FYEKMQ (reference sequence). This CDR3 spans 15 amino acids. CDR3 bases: TGTGCCAGCAGCCAAGGCCGCGGGGGGGCGTCGGAGCAGTTCTTC. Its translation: CASSQGRGGASEQFF.

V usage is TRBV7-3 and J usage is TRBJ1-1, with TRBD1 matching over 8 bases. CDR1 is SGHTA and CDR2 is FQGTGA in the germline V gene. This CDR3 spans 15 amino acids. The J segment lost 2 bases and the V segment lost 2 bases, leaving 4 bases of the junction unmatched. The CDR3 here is CASSLLAGGNTEAFF. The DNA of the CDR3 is TGTGCCAGCAGCTTATTGGCAGGGGGCAACACTGAAGCTTTCTTT.

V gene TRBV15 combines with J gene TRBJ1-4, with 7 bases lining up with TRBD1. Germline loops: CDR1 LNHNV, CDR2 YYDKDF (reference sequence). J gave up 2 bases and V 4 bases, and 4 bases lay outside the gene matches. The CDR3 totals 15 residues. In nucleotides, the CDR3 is TGTGCCACCAGCACCAAGACAGGGACTAATGAAAAACTGTTTTTT. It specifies CATSTKTGTNEKLFF.

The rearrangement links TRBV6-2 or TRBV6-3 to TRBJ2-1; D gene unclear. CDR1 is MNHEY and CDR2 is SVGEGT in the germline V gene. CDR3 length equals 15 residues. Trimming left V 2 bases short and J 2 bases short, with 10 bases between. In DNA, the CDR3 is TGTGCCAGCAGTTACGCCCCCGCGACCTACAATGAGCAGTTCTTC. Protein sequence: CASSYAPATYNEQFF.